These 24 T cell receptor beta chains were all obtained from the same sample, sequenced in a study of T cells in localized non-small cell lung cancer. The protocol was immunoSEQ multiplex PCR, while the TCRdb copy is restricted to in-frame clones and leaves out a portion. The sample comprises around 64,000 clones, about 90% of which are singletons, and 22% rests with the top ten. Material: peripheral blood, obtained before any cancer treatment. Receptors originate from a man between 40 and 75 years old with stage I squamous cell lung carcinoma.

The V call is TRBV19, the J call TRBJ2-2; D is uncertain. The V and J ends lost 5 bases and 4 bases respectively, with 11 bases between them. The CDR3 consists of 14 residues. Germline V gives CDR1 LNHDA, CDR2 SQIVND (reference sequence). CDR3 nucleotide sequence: TGTGCCAGTAGTCTCCGGACGGCCACCGGGGAGCTGTTTTTT. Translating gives CASSLRTATGELFF.

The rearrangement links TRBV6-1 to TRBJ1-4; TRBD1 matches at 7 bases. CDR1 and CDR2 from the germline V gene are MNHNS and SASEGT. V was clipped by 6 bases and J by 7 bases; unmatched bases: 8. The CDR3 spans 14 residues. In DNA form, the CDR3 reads TGTGCCAGCAGATCGACAGGGAGGAGTGAAAAACTGTTTTTT. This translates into CASRSTGRSEKLFF.

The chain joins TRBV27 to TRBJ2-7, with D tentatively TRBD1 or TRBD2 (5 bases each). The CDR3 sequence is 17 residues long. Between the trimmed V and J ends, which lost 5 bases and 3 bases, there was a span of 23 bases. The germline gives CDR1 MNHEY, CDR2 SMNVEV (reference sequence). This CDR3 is CASSPYSQGPMYYEQYF. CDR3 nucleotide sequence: TGTGCCAGCAGTCCGTACAGCCAGGGACCCATGTACTACGAGCAGTACTTC.

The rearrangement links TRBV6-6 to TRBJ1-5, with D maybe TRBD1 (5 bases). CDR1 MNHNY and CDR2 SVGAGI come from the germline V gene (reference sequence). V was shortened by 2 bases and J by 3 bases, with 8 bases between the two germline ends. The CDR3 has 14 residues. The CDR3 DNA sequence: TGTGCCAGCAGTTACGCGGGGACCAATCAGCCCCAGCATTTT. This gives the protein CASSYAGTNQPQHF.

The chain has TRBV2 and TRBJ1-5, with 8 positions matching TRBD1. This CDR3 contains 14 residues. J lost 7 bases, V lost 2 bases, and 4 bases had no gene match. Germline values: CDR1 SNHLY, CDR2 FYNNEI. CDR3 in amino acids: CASSEYRGTQPQHF. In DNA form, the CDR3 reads TGTGCCAGCAGTGAATACAGGGGGACACAGCCCCAGCATTTT.

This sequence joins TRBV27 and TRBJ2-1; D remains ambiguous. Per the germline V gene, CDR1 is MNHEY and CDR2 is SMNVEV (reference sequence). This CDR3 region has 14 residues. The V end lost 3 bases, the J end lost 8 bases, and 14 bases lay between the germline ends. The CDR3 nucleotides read TGTGCCAGCAGTTTTGGTCTTACGATCGATGAGCAGTTCTTC. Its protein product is CASSFGLTIDEQFF.

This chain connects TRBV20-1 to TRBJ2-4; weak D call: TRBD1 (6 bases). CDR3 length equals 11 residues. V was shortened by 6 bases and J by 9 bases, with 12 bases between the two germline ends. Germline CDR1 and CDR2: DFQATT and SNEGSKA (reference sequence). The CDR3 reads CSAAQGFIQYF. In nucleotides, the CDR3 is TGCAGTGCGGCACAGGGATTCATTCAGTACTTC.

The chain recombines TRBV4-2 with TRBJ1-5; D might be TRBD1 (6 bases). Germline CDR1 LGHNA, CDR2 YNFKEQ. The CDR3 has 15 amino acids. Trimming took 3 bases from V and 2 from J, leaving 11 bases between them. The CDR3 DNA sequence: TGTGCCAGCAGCCACGCCAGGGGCGGCAATCAGCCCCAGCATTTT. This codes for CASSHARGGNQPQHF.

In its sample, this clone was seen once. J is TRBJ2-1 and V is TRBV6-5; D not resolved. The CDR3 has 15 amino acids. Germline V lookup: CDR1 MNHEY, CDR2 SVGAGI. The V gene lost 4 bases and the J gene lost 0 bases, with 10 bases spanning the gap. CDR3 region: CASSWALSSYNEQFF. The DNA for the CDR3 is TGTGCCAGCAGTTGGGCCCTGAGCTCCTACAATGAGCAGTTCTTC.

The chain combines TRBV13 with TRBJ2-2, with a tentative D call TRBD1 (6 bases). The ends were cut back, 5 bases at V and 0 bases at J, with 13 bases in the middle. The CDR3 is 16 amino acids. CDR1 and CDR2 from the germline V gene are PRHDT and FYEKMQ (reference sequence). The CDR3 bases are TGTGCCAGCAGCGCAAAACAGGGATCGAACACCGGGGAGCTGTTTTTT. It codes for CASSAKQGSNTGELFF.

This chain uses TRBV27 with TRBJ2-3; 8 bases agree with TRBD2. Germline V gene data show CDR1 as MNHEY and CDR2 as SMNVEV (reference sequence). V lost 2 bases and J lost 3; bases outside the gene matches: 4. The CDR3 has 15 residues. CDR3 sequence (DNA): TGTGCCAGCAGTTTACTAGCGGGTTTTACAGATACGCAGTATTTT. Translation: CASSLLAGFTDTQYF.

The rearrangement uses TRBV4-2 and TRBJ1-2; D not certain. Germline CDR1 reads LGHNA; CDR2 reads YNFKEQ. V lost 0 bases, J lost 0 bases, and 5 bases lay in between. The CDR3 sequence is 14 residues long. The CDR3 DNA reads TGTGCCAGCAGCCAAGATGAAACTAACTATGGCTACACCTTC. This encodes CASSQDETNYGYTF.

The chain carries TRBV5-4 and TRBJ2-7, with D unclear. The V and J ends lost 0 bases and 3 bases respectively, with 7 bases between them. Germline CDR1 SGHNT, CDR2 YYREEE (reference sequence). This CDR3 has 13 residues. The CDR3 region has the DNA TGTGCCAGCAGCTTGGATCCAATCTACGAGCAGTACTTC. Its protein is CASSLDPIYEQYF.

The CDR3 DNA follows: TGCGCCAGCAGCCCCCACGGCACAGATACGCAGTATTTT. This gives the protein CASSPHGTDTQYF. The gene calls are TRBV5-1 and TRBJ2-3; no reliable D call. V lost 4 bases to trimming and J lost 1 base, with 7 bases between them. Germline V gene sequence: CDR1 SGHRS, CDR2 YFSETQ. This CDR3 spans 13 amino acids.

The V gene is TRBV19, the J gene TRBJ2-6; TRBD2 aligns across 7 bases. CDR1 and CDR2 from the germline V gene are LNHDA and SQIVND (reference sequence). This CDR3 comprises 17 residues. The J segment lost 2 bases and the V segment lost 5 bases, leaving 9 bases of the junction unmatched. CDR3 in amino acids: CASSRAEGRAGANVLTF. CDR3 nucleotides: TGTGCCAGTAGTCGGGCGGAGGGGAGGGCTGGGGCCAACGTCCTGACTTTC. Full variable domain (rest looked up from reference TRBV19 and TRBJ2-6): DGGITQSPKYLFRKEGQNVTLSCEQNLNHDAMYWYRQDPGQGLRLIYYSQIVNDFQKGDIAEGYSVSREKKESFPLTVTSAQKNPTAFYLCASSRAEGRAGANVLTFGAGSRLTVL.

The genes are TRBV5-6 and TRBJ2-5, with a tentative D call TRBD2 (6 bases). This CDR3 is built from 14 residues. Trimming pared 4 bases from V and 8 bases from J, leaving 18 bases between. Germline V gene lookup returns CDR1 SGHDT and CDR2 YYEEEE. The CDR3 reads CASSQGTAGRTQYF. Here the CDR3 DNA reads TGTGCCAGCAGCCAAGGGACGGCGGGGAGAACCCAGTACTTC.

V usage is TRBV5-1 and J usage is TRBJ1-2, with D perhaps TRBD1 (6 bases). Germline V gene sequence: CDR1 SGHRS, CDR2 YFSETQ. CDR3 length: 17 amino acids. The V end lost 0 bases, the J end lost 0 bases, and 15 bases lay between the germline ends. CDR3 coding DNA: TGCGCCAGCAGCTTGGGGAGTAGGACAGATCCTAACTATGGCTACACCTTC. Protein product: CASSLGSRTDPNYGYTF.

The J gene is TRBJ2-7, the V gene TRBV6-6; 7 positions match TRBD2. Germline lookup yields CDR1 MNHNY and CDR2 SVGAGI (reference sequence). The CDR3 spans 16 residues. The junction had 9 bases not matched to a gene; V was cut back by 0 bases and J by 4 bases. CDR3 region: CASSYSQRGRVYEQYF. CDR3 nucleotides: TGTGCCAGCAGTTACTCCCAGCGGGGTCGGGTGTACGAGCAGTACTTC.

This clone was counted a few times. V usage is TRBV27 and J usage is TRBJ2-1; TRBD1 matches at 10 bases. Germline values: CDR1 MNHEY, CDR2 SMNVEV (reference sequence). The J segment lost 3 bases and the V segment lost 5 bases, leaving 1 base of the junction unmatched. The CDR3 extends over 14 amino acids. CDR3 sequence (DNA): TGTGCCAGCAGTGGGACAGGGGACTACAATGAGCAGTTCTTC. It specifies CASSGTGDYNEQFF.

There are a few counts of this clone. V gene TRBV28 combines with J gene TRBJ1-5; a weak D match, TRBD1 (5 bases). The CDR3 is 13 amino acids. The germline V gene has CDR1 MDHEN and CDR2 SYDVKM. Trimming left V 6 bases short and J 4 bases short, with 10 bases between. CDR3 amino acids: CASRPGPNQPQHF. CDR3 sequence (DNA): TGTGCCAGCAGACCAGGGCCGAATCAGCCCCAGCATTTT.

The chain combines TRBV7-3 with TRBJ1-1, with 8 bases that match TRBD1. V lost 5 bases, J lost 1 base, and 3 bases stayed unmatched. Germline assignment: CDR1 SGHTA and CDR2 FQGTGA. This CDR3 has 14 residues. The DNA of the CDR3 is TGTGCCAGCAGCCCCACAGGGGGGAACACTGAAGCTTTCTTT. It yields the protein CASSPTGGNTEAFF. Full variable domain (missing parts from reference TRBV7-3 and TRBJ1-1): GAGVSQTPSNKVTEKGKYVELRCDPISGHTALYWYRQSLGQGPEFLIYFQGTGAADDSGLPNDRFFAVRPEGSVSTLKIQRTERGDSAVYLCASSPTGGNTEAFFGQGTRLTVV.

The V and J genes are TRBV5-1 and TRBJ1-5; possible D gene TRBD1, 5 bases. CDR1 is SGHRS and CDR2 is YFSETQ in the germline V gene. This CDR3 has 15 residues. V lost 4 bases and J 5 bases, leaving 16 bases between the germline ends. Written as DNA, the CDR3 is TGCGCCAGCAGCCTACGTGGGGGAGTTTATCAGCCCCAGCATTTT. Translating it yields CASSLRGGVYQPQHF.

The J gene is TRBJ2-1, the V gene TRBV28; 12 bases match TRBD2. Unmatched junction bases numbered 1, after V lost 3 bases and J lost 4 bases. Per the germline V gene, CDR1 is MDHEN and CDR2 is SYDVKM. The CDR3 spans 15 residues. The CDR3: CASSLTSGGYNEQFF. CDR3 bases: TGTGCCAGCAGTTTGACTAGCGGGGGTTACAATGAGCAGTTCTTC.

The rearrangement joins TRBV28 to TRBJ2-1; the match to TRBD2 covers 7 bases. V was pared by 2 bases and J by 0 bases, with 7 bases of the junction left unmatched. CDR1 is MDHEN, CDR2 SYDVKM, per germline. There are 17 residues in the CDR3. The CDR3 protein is CASSLRLAESSYNEQFF. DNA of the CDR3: TGTGCCAGCAGTTTACGGCTAGCGGAAAGCTCCTACAATGAGCAGTTCTTC.